This TCR beta chain was sequenced for a study of immune evolution from preneoplasia to lung adenocarcinoma. This clone appeared a few times. Its matching antigen is unknown. Here immunoSEQ multiplex PCR was the method, and the copy in TCRdb shows in-frame clones only, minus some. Of tens of thousands of clones in the sample, 65% to 75% were seen once. Overall study results and limits: Top clone frequencies peaked in normal lung, apparently declining through invasive adenocarcinoma. Highest clonality occurred in KRAS-mutant, not EGFR-mutant or double wild-type, nodules. Clonality was highest in normal lung, lower in later-stage lesions apparently.

Two lung cancer pathologists independently confirmed each histologic diagnosis. The CDR3 has 16 residues. Sequencing was done on a sample of FFPE invasive lung adenocarcinoma tissue. This TCR came from a person aged 55-75 years with lung adenocarcinoma. This chain connects TRBV12-1 to TRBJ2-5; the table's D call TRBD1 went unverified against the DNA. TRBV12-1 is shown as a pseudogene. This chain's CDR3 is CASSFAPGQGPETQYF. CDR3 DNA sequence: TGTGCCAGCAGCTTTGCCCCGGGACAGGGCCCAGAGACCCAGTACTTC.